Reported below is one T cell receptor (beta chain). Its antigen remains undetermined. Base qualities were left out, and no much larger clone turns up one base away. Peripheral blood CD8+ and CD4+ T cells from healthy donors, Susac syndrome patients and multiple sclerosis patients were profiled by high-throughput TCR beta sequencing. The multiple sclerosis controls were treatment-naive patients who had stable or active relapsing-remitting disease and met the revised McDonald criteria. Bulk CD8+ and CD4+ T cells were purified by magnetic negative isolation, while CD8+ TEMRA cells were enriched using FACS. Blood was drawn into EDTA tubes, processed within 24 hours, and PBMCs were isolated by density gradient centrifugation. PBMCs intended for TCR sequencing were cryopreserved in liquid nitrogen and were subsequently thawed in a 37 degrees C water bath. A purity of at least 90% was achieved for sorted or isolated CD4+, CD8+ and CD8+ TEMRA cells.

This entry is derived from a study of CD8 T cells in Susac syndrome (dated by TCRdb to between 2018 and 2021). At the level of the whole study: Repertoire sequencing was used to test whether CD8+ T cell activation and differentiation in Susac syndrome was antigen driven. General conclusions and limits of the study: The number of individuals in the TCR sequencing and HLA analysis was acknowledged as relatively small.

V is pared back by 4 bases and J by 5 bases, with 8 bases lying between the germline termini. The CDR3 spans 12 residues, from the cysteine through the phenylalanine. Just CDR3 DNA is preserved here, 36 bases in frame from base 1. The CDR1 and CDR2 encoded by the germline V gene (reference sequence) are SEHNR and FQNEAQ. RNA was extracted with the RNeasy kit and roughly 0.45 to 1 ug was reverse transcribed using random hexamers. The immunoSEQ multiplex PCR assay, which covers 54 Vbeta and 13 Jbeta segments, was used to amplify TCR beta CDR3 regions. PCR amplification bias was corrected by using a synthetic template baseline for primer optimization and computational correction. Concerning the study's data processing: Reads were assigned to V, D and J genes according to IMGT and analyzed in immunoSEQ Analyzer, with only productive sequences retained. Clonality was computed as one minus Shannon entropy normalized by log2 of the number of productive unique sequences. For each patient and control, public and private clones were evaluated within the 100 most prevalent clones. Clones were defined as Susac-specific if absent from the healthy and MS cohorts, from some 1,000 published viral clones and from other ImmuneACCESS disease sequences. TCRdb took the public reads, trimmed them with fastp at Q25, ran MiXCR for clone calling and kept in-frame beta chains. When rows share a CDR3 protein, they turn into one entry using the most common DNA and genes. TCRdb's processing, not the authors', yielded these V and J calls. The sample profile shows 200,000 to 250,000 distinct CDR3 sequences; 95% of them were found once. The ten top clones hold 0.075% to 0.095% of the sample.

The V and J segments used are TRBV7-9 and TRBJ1-2, with the D gene uncertain. Sequencing was done on a sample of CD4+ T cells from PBMCs. This TCR was recovered from a human donor with multiple sclerosis. In nucleotide form, the sequence is TGTGCCAGCAGCTCAACAGATTATGGCTACACCTTC. It translates to CASSSTDYGYTF.